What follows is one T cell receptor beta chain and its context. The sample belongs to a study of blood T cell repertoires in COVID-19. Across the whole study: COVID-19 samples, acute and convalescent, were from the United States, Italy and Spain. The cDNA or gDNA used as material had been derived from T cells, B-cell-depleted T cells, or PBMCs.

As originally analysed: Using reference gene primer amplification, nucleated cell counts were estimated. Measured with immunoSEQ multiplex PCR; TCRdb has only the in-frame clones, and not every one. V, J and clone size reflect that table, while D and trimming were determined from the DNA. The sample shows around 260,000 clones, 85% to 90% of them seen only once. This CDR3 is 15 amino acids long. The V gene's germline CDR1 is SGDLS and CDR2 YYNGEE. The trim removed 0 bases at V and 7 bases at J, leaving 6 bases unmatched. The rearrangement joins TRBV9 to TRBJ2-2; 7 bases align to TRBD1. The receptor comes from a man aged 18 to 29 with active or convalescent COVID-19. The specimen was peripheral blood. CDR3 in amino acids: CASSVEGARGGELFF. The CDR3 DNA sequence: TGTGCCAGCAGCGTAGAGGGGGCGCGTGGCGGGGAGCTGTTTTTT. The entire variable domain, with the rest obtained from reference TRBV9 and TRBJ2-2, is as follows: DSGVTQTPKHLITATGQRVTLRCSPRSGDLSVYWYQQSLDQGLQFLIQYYNGEERAKGNILERFSAQQFPDLHSELNLSSLELGDSALYFCASSVEGARGGELFFGEGSRLTVL.